The 7 T cell receptor beta chains presented below share a single source sample, sequenced in a study of beta chain features in type 1 diabetes. Study-level points and caveats: When Type 1 diabetes patients were examined, their TCRB CDR3s proved moderately but significantly shorter in all four CD4+ subsets.

These receptors' antigens are unknown. Expressed TCRB transcripts were sequenced because the isolated RNA had all been reverse transcribed beforehand. Here immunoSEQ multiplex PCR was the method, and the copy in TCRdb shows in-frame clones only, minus some. Of nearly 700,000 clones listed, roughly 12% are singletons. The sequencing input was naive CD4+ T cells from blood. These receptors came from a man aged 18 to 29 with type 1 diabetes.

This chain uses TRBV5-6 with TRBJ1-4; maybe TRBD1 (5 bases). The CDR3 length is 15 residues. Trimming removed 4 bases at V and 5 bases at J, with 15 bases between. In germline, CDR1 is SGHDT, CDR2 YYEEEE. CDR3 bases: TGTGCCAGCAGCGTGGACCCGGGACCAAATGAAAAACTGTTTTTT. Residues: CASSVDPGPNEKLFF.

The sample holds a few counts of this clone. This chain links TRBV10-3 with TRBJ1-5, with D unclear. In germline, CDR1 is ENHRY, CDR2 SYGVKD. The CDR3 spans 15 residues. The germline V and J ends were trimmed by 2 bases and 1 base, with 9 bases remaining between them. CDR3 sequence reads: CAISEGHESNQPQHF. The CDR3 coding sequence is TGTGCCATCAGTGAGGGGCATGAAAGCAATCAGCCCCAGCATTTT.

This clone was counted a few times. The rearrangement links TRBV13 to TRBJ2-7, with 10 bases that match TRBD1. The CDR3 consists of 14 residues. Germline CDR1 and CDR2: PRHDT and FYEKMQ (reference sequence). Losses at the gene ends were 5 bases for V and 3 bases for J; bases not matched to a gene: 4. CDR3 loop: CASSLGQGFYEQYF. CDR3 nucleotide sequence: TGTGCCAGCAGCCTGGGACAGGGGTTCTACGAGCAGTACTTC.

A word on this clone: Other DNA sequences in this sample translate to the same CDR3. The chain employs TRBV20-1 and TRBJ1-1; unclear D gene. V dropped 5 bases and J dropped 0 bases, with 4 bases sitting between them. CDR1 is DFQATT, CDR2 SNEGSKA, per germline (reference sequence). The CDR3 runs to 11 residues. CDR3 loop: CSAPLNTEAFF. CDR3 sequence (DNA): TGCAGTGCTCCCCTGAACACTGAAGCTTTCTTT.

This clone appeared a few times. The V call is TRBV5-1, the J call TRBJ2-5; possibly TRBD2 for D (6 bases). Germline V gene data show CDR1 as SGHRS and CDR2 as YFSETQ. The CDR3 totals 13 residues. V shed 4 bases and J shed 4 bases, with 11 bases lying between them. DNA for the CDR3: TGCGCCAGCAGCCAGGCCGGGGGAGAGACCCAGTACTTC. It encodes CASSQAGGETQYF.

The chain recombines TRBV6-5 with TRBJ1-1, with a tentative D call TRBD1 (5 bases). The CDR3 is 15 residues long. V was shortened by 0 bases and J by 4 bases, with 12 bases between the two germline ends. Germline assignment: CDR1 MNHEY and CDR2 SVGAGI. As DNA, the CDR3 is TGTGCCAGCAGTTACTCAACAGGTCCCAGCACTGAAGCTTTCTTT. It is translated as CASSYSTGPSTEAFF.

The V and J genes are TRBV6-5 and TRBJ2-3; possibly TRBD1 for D (7 bases). Germline assignment: CDR1 MNHEY and CDR2 SVGAGI. The CDR3 loop spans 15 amino acids. V shed 6 bases and J shed 1 base, with 14 bases lying between them. CDR3 coding DNA: TGTGCCAGCAGAACTGGGGGGACAGGCACAGATACGCAGTATTTT. This translates into CASRTGGTGTDTQYF.